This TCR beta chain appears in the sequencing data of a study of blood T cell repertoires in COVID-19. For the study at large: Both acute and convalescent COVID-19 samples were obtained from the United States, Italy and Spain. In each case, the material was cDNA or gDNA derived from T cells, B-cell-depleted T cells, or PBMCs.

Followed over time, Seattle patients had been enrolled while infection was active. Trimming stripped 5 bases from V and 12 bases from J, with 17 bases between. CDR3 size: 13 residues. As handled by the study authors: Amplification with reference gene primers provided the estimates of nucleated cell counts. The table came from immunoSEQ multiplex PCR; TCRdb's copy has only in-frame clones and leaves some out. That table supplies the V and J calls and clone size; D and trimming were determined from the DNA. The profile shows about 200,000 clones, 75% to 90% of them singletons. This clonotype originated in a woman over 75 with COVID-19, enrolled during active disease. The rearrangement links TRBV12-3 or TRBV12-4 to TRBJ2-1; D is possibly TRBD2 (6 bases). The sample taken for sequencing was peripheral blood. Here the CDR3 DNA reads TGTGCCAGCAGTCTCTCGACTAGTAGCGGGCAGTTCTTC. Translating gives CASSLSTSSGQFF.